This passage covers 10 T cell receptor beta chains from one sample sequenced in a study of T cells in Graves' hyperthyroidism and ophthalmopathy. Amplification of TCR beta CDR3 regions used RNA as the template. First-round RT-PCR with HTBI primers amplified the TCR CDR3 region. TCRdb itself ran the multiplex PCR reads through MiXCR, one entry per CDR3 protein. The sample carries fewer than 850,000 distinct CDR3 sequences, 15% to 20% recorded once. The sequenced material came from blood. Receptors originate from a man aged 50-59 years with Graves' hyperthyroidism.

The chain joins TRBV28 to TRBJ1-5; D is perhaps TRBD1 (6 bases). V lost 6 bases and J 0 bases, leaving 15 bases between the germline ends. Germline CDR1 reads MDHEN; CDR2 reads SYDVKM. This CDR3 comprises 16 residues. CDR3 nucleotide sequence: TGTGCCAGCAGCTCAATAAACAGGGATAGCAATCAGCCCCAGCATTTT. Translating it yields CASSSINRDSNQPQHF.

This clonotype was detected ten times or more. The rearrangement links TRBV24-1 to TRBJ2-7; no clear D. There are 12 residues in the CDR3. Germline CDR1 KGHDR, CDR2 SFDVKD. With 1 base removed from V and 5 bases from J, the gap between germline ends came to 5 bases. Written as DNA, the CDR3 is TGTGCCACCAGTGATTTAGGCGACGAGCAGTACTTC. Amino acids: CATSDLGDEQYF.

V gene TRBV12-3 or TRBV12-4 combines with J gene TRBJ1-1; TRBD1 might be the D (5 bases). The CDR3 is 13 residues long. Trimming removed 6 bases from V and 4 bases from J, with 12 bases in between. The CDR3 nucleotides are TGTGCCAGCAGGACACAGACAGTCACTGAAGCTTTCTTT. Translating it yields CASRTQTVTEAFF.

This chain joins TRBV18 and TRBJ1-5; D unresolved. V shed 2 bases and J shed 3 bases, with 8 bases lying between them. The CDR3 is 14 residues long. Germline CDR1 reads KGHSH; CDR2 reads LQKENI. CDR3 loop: CASSPSRLNQPQHF. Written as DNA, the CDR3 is TGTGCCAGCTCACCATCCAGGCTCAATCAGCCCCAGCATTTT.

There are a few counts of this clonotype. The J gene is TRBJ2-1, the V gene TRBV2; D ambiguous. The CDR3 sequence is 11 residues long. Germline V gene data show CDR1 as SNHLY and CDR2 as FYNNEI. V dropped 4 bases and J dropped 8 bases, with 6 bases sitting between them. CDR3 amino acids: CASSGRYEQFF. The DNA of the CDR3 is TGTGCCAGCAGTGGAAGATATGAGCAGTTCTTC.

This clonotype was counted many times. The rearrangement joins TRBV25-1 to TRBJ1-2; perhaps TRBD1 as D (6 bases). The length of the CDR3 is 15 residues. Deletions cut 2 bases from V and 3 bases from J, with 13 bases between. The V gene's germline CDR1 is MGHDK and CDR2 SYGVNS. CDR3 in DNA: TGTGCCAGCAGTGAAGGGGGAGGGGGAGACTATGGCTACACCTTC. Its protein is CASSEGGGGDYGYTF.

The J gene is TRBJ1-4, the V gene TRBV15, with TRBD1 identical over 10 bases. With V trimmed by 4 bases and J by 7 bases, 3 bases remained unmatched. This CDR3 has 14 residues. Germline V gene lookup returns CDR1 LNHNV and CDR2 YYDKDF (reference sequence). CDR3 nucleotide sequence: TGTGCCACCAGCAAGGACAGGGGGGTTGAAAAACTGTTTTTT. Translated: CATSKDRGVEKLFF.

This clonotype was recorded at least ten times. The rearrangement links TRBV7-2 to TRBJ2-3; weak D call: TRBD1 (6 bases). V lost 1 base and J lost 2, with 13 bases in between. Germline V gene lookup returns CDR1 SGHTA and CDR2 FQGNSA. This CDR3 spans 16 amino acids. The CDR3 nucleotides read TGTGCCAGCAGCTTAGTCGGACAGAGGTCCACAGATACGCAGTATTTT. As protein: CASSLVGQRSTDTQYF.

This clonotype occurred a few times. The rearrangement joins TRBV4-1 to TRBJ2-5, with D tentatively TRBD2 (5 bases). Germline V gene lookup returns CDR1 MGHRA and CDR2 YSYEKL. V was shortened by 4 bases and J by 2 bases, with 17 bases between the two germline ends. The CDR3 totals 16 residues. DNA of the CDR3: TGCGCCAGCAGCCTTCGTGGGTTAGCGCCTCAAGAGACCCAGTACTTC. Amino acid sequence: CASSLRGLAPQETQYF.

This CDR3 is CASSNPYGTTNTEAFF. The CDR3 region has the DNA TGCGCCAGCAGCAATCCTTACGGGACAACGAACACTGAAGCTTTCTTT. The J gene is TRBJ1-1, the V gene TRBV5-1, with D maybe TRBD1 (6 bases). The germline V gene encodes CDR1 SGHRS and CDR2 YFSETQ. This CDR3 comprises 16 residues. V was clipped by 4 bases and J by 1 base, with 17 bases between them.